The T cell receptor beta chain described here comes from a study of OX40 agonist ivuxolimab in advanced cancers. At the level of the study: Patients receiving dose escalation had hepatocellular carcinoma, melanoma, renal cell or head and neck cancer. Of the patients, three showed partial responses, one with hepatocellular carcinoma and two with cutaneous melanoma.

The CDR3 runs to 14 residues. The germline V gene has CDR1 KGHSH and CDR2 LQKENI. Deletions cut 6 bases from V and 2 bases from J, with 13 bases between. General study results and limits: Fewer expanded clones were found on average in CD4+ than in CD8+ T cells.

Of note for this clone: Its antigen is undetermined.

TCRdb keeps only in-frame clones here, not all; method: immunoSEQ multiplex PCR. The sample has 60,000 to 90,000 clones; just over 85% are singletons. The material sequenced was CD4+ or CD8+ T cells sorted from blood, taken in a trial of the OX40 agonist ivuxolimab. The source of this sequence is an adult with an advanced solid tumor such as melanoma, head and neck, liver or kidney cancer. The chain uses TRBV18 and TRBJ1-1; D unclear. The CDR3 sequence is CASSYGRGNTEAFF. CDR3 in DNA: TGTGCCAGCTCTTATGGACGGGGAAACACTGAAGCTTTCTTT.